Shown below are 27 T cell receptor beta chains from a single sample sequenced in a study of OX40 agonist ivuxolimab in advanced cancers. The assay was immunoSEQ multiplex PCR, and TCRdb's table has in-frame clones only and misses some. Of some 37,000 clones listed, around 82% were seen once; the top ten hold less than 2%. The sequences come from CD4+ or CD8+ T cells sorted from blood, collected in a trial of the OX40 agonist ivuxolimab. These receptors all stem from an adult with an advanced solid tumor such as melanoma, head and neck, liver or kidney cancer.

The chain couples TRBV5-1 to TRBJ2-1, with TRBD1 matching 7 bases. The CDR3 runs 15 residues. After removal of 0 bases from V and 4 bases from J, the junction contained 4 bases not matched to a gene. Germline lookup yields CDR1 SGHRS and CDR2 YFSETQ. The CDR3 coding sequence is TGCGCCAGCAGCTTGGAGGGGGCCTCGTACAATGAGCAGTTCTTC. As protein: CASSLEGASYNEQFF. The variable domain in full, completed from reference TRBV5-1 and TRBJ2-1, reads KAGVTQTPRYLIKTRGQQVTLSCSPISGHRSVSWYQQTPGQGLQFLFEYFSETQRNKGNFPGRFSGRQFSNSRSEMNVSTLELGDSALYLCASSLEGASYNEQFFGPGTRLTVL.

The V gene is TRBV19, the J gene TRBJ2-2; 7 bases line up with TRBD1. Germline V gives CDR1 LNHDA, CDR2 SQIVND (reference sequence). The length of the CDR3 is 16 residues. J gave up 6 bases and V 9 bases, and 16 bases lay outside the gene matches. This CDR3 is CASRNRQGISSGELFF. Here the CDR3 DNA reads TGTGCCAGCCGAAACCGACAGGGAATTTCGTCCGGGGAGCTGTTTTTT.

The DNA for the CDR3 is TGTGCCAGCAGCCGGAATCGGGGGACAGGGGCCATTATCTACGAGCAGTACTTC. It translates to CASSRNRGTGAIIYEQYF. The chain links TRBV14 to TRBJ2-7, with TRBD1 matching over 10 bases. CDR1 SGHDN and CDR2 FVKESK come from the germline V gene. The CDR3 has 18 residues. With 4 bases clipped from V and 3 bases from J, the junction kept 15 bases outside the gene matches.

Written as DNA, the CDR3 is TGCGCCAGCAGCTTGGTCGGGGCTAGTGAAGGGTCGCCCCAGCATTTT. Translating it yields CASSLVGASEGSPQHF. The rearrangement links TRBV5-1 to TRBJ1-5; D might be TRBD1 (5 bases). V was shortened by 0 bases and J by 9 bases, with 19 bases between the two germline ends. Germline V gives CDR1 SGHRS, CDR2 YFSETQ. The CDR3 length is 16 residues.

The CDR3 DNA is TGTGCCAGCAGCGTTCAGGGGGCGGATGAAAAACTGTTTTTT. This encodes CASSVQGADEKLFF. V gene TRBV7-2 combines with J gene TRBJ1-4; 8 bases are shared with TRBD1. CDR3 size: 14 residues. The germline CDR1 and CDR2 sequences are SGHTA and FQGNSA. With 5 bases clipped from V and 6 bases from J, the junction kept 5 bases outside the gene matches.

This clone was seen just once. This sequence joins TRBV6-6 and TRBJ1-2; D is undetermined. The CDR3 length is 15 residues. The V end lost 6 bases, the J end lost 1 base, and 15 bases lay between the germline ends. Germline CDR1 is MNHNY and CDR2 is SVGAGI (reference sequence). The DNA for the CDR3 is TGTGCCAGCAGCCCAGGAAAGGCGGATAACTATGGCTACACCTTC. Its protein product is CASSPGKADNYGYTF.

J is TRBJ2-3 and V is TRBV14; 9 nucleotides align to TRBD2. CDR3 length: 17 amino acids. V lost 0 bases and J lost 2; bases outside the gene matches: 6. CDR1 is SGHDN and CDR2 is FVKESK in the germline V gene. The CDR3 DNA sequence: TGTGCCAGCAGCCAAGAAGGAGCGGGGGGAATCACAGATACGCAGTATTTT. This codes for CASSQEGAGGITDTQYF.

The chain links TRBV7-8 to TRBJ1-5; TRBD1 aligns across 9 bases. Unmatched junction bases numbered 4, after V lost 2 bases and J lost 5 bases. The V gene's germline CDR1 is SGHVS and CDR2 FQNEAQ. The CDR3 is 15 amino acids. CDR3 loop: CASSLWGQGDQPQHF. In nucleotides, the CDR3 is TGTGCCAGCAGCTTATGGGGACAGGGCGATCAGCCCCAGCATTTT.

V and J are TRBV9 and TRBJ2-2; D uncertain. The germline V and J ends were trimmed by 3 bases and 7 bases, with 13 bases remaining between them. Germline V gene data show CDR1 as SGDLS and CDR2 as YYNGEE. This CDR3 spans 14 amino acids. CDR3: CASSGRLLHGELFF. The DNA for the CDR3 is TGTGCCAGCAGCGGCCGCCTTCTCCACGGGGAGCTGTTTTTT.

The chain uses TRBV6-6 and TRBJ1-1; the D gene is possibly TRBD1 (6 bases). CDR3 length: 15 amino acids. The germline CDR1 and CDR2 sequences are MNHNY and SVGAGI (reference sequence). Trimming stripped 4 bases from V and 4 bases from J, with 16 bases between. The CDR3 DNA sequence: TGTGCCAGCAGTTCGGGTAGGACGGGGGCCACTGAAGCTTTCTTT. Its translation: CASSSGRTGATEAFF.

The V and J genes are TRBV19 and TRBJ2-2; TRBD1 or TRBD2 may be the D gene (7 bases each). Germline CDR1 LNHDA, CDR2 SQIVND (reference sequence). The CDR3 is made up of 14 amino acids. Trimming removed 7 bases at V and 4 bases at J, with 13 bases between. Here the CDR3 reads CASTARGGTGELFF. CDR3 DNA: TGTGCCAGTACCGCCAGGGGGGGCACCGGGGAGCTGTTTTTT.

The chain couples TRBV7-6 to TRBJ2-5, with 14 bases lining up with TRBD2. CDR1 and CDR2 (germline): SGHVS, FNYEAQ. The V and J ends lost 1 base and 3 bases, in that order; junction bases with no gene match: 1. CDR3 length: 16 amino acids. CDR3 sequence reads: CASSLGLAGGKETQYF. DNA of the CDR3: TGTGCCAGCAGCTTAGGACTAGCGGGGGGGAAAGAGACCCAGTACTTC.

The J gene is TRBJ1-2, the V gene TRBV6-1; 12 bases fit TRBD1. The trim removed 4 bases at V and 8 bases at J, leaving 8 bases unmatched. This CDR3 spans 15 amino acids. Germline CDR1 reads MNHNS; CDR2 reads SASEGT. This chain's CDR3 is CASSAGTGGTGGYTF. The CDR3 bases are TGTGCCAGCAGTGCCGGGACAGGGGGCACCGGAGGCTACACCTTC.

This clone was observed a few times. V usage is TRBV30 and J usage is TRBJ1-6; 9 bases are shared with TRBD1. J lost 6 bases, V lost 2 bases, and 2 bases had no gene match. Germline CDR1 and CDR2: GTSNPN and SVGIG (reference sequence). This CDR3 has 14 amino acids. The chain's CDR3 is CAWSRGQGNSPLHF. CDR3 nucleotides: TGTGCCTGGAGTAGGGGACAGGGTAATTCACCCCTCCACTTT.

This chain connects TRBV5-1 to TRBJ2-1; 7 nucleotides align to TRBD2. CDR1 is SGHRS, CDR2 YFSETQ, per germline. Trimming cost V 6 bases and J 3 bases; bases outside gene matches: 9. CDR3 size: 15 residues. CDR3 loop: CASTPGGENYNEQFF. CDR3 sequence (DNA): TGCGCCAGCACCCCGGGGGGAGAAAACTACAATGAGCAGTTCTTC.

The CDR3 nucleotides read TGCGCCAGCAAACAGGGACCCACAACTAATGAAAAACTGTTTTTT. Protein sequence: CASKQGPTTNEKLFF. The V and J genes are TRBV5-1 and TRBJ1-4; possibly TRBD1 for D (6 bases). CDR1 and CDR2 from the germline V gene are SGHRS and YFSETQ. Trimming removed 6 bases at V and 0 bases at J, with 12 bases between. The CDR3 covers 15 residues. The full variable domain, in which reference TRBV5-1 and TRBJ1-4 provide the parts outside the CDR3, is KAGVTQTPRYLIKTRGQQVTLSCSPISGHRSVSWYQQTPGQGLQFLFEYFSETQRNKGNFPGRFSGRQFSNSRSEMNVSTLELGDSALYLCASKQGPTTNEKLFFGSGTQLSVL.

A note on this clone: Additional DNA sequences in this sample encode the identical CDR3. The V gene is TRBV19, the J gene TRBJ2-1, with D perhaps TRBD1 (5 bases). The germline gives CDR1 LNHDA, CDR2 SQIVND (reference sequence). The CDR3 extends over 14 amino acids. V was shortened by 9 bases and J by 6 bases, with 18 bases between the two germline ends. CDR3 bases: TGTGCCAGCAGGGCCGGACCGGGTACCAATGAGCAGTTCTTC. Its protein is CASRAGPGTNEQFF.

V gene TRBV7-9 combines with J gene TRBJ2-7, with D possibly being TRBD1 (6 bases). Trimming pared 3 bases from V and 2 bases from J, leaving 8 bases between. CDR1 and CDR2 (germline): SEHNR, FQNEAQ (reference sequence). This CDR3 contains 13 residues. The CDR3 sequence: CASSFGQTYEQYF. The CDR3 DNA reads as TGTGCCAGCAGCTTCGGACAGACCTACGAGCAGTACTTC.

For the CDR3, the DNA is TGTGCCAGCAGTGTAAAACGGGGTGGCTACACCTTC. Protein sequence: CASSVKRGGYTF. The V call is TRBV2, the J call TRBJ1-2; D ambiguous. The V end lost 4 bases, the J end lost 7 bases, and 10 bases lay between the germline ends. CDR3 length equals 12 residues. Germline assignment: CDR1 SNHLY and CDR2 FYNNEI.

As DNA, the CDR3 is TGCGCCAGCAGTCAAGGACAGGGCGTTGATTCACCCCTCCACTTT. Protein product: CASSQGQGVDSPLHF. The V and J genes are TRBV23-1 and TRBJ1-6; TRBD1 agrees at 8 bases. TRBV23-1 is placed among ORFs of uncertain function. This CDR3 spans 15 amino acids. Trimming cost V 2 bases and J 8 bases; bases outside gene matches: 5.

The rearrangement joins TRBV6-6 to TRBJ1-4, with 7 bases fitting TRBD1. The junction had 15 bases not matched to a gene; V was cut back by 5 bases and J by 9 bases. Germline CDR1 is MNHNY and CDR2 is SVGAGI (reference sequence). The CDR3 totals 16 residues. This CDR3 is CASSIGTASSGKKLFF. CDR3 bases: TGTGCCAGCAGTATCGGGACAGCGTCATCAGGGAAAAAACTGTTTTTT.

The chain has TRBV6-5 and TRBJ2-7; 12 positions agree with TRBD1. This CDR3 contains 14 residues. Germline loops: CDR1 MNHEY, CDR2 SVGAGI. J lost 4 bases, V lost 6 bases, and 4 bases had no gene match. This CDR3 reads CASRPGQGAYEQYF. DNA of the CDR3: TGTGCCAGCAGACCGGGACAGGGGGCGTACGAGCAGTACTTC.

The V call is TRBV27, the J call TRBJ1-5; the D is unclear. CDR1 and CDR2 (germline): MNHEY, SMNVEV (reference sequence). The ends were cut back, 5 bases at V and 0 bases at J, with 5 bases in the middle. The CDR3 spans 13 residues. The DNA for the CDR3 is TGTGCCAGCAGTCACGATAGCAATCAGCCCCAGCATTTT. Translated, it gives CASSHDSNQPQHF.

The CDR3 reads CASSHLVRIGGRIGYTF. CDR3 DNA: TGCGCCAGCAGTCATCTAGTAAGGATAGGCGGGAGAATCGGCTACACCTTC. The chain joins TRBV23-1 to TRBJ1-2, with unresolved D. TRBV23-1 is identified as an open reading frame with a role that is uncertain. This CDR3 comprises 17 residues. V lost 3 bases to trimming and J lost 8 bases, with 25 bases between them.

This clone was found a few times. V is TRBV27 and J is TRBJ2-2; TRBD1 matches 8 bases. The length of the CDR3 is 17 residues. J was trimmed by 5 bases and V by 4 bases; bases with no gene match: 12. The germline V gene has CDR1 MNHEY and CDR2 SMNVEV (reference sequence). For the CDR3, the DNA is TGTGCCAGCAGTTCCACACCCGGGACAGGCAAAACCGGGGAGCTGTTTTTT. Its protein is CASSSTPGTGKTGELFF.

The chain employs TRBV6-1 and TRBJ2-1; no reliable D call. Trimming shortened V by 9 bases and J by 3 bases, and 15 bases separated the two germline ends. Per the germline V gene, CDR1 is MNHNS and CDR2 is SASEGT. This CDR3 comprises 14 residues. The CDR3 reads CASILTGGYNEQFF. The CDR3 coding sequence is TGTGCCAGTATTTTAACCGGCGGCTACAATGAGCAGTTCTTC.

The chain employs TRBV7-8 and TRBJ2-5; 13 positions agree with TRBD2. Germline values: CDR1 SGHVS, CDR2 FQNEAQ. This CDR3 spans 14 amino acids. The trim removed 5 bases at V and 8 bases at J, leaving 5 bases unmatched. CDR3 bases: TGTGCCAGCAGCAGACTAGCGGGGGGACAAACCCAGTACTTC. It yields the protein CASSRLAGGQTQYF. Supplemented by reference TRBV7-8 and TRBJ2-5, the full variable domain reads GAGVSQSPRYKVAKRGQDVALRCDPISGHVSLFWYQQALGQGPEFLTYFQNEAQLDKSGLPSDRFFAERPEGSVSTLKIQRTQQEDSAVYLCASSRLAGGQTQYFGPGTRLLVL.